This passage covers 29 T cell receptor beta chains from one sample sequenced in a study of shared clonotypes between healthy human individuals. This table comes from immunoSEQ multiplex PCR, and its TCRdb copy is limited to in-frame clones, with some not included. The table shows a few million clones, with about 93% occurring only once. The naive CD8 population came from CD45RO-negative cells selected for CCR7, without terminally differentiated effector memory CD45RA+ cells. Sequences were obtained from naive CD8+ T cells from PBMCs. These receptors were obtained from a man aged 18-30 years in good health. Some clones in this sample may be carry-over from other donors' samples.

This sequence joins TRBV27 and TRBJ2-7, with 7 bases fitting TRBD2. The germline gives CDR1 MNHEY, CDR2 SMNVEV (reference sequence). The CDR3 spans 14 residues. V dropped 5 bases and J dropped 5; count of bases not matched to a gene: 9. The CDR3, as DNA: TGTGCCAGCAGTCCCATTGGGCGGGAGCACGAGCAGTACTTC. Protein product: CASSPIGREHEQYF.

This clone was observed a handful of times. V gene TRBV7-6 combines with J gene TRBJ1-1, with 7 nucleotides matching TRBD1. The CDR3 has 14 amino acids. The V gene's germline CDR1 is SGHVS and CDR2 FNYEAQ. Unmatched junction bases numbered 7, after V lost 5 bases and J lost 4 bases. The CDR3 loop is CASSGEAGGTEAFF. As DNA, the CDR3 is TGTGCCAGCAGCGGTGAGGCAGGGGGCACTGAAGCTTTCTTT. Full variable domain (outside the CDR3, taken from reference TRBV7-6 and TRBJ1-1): GAGVSQSPRYKVTKRGQDVALRCDPISGHVSLYWYRQALGQGPEFLTYFNYEAQQDKSGLPNDRFSAERPEGSISTLTIQRTEQRDSAMYRCASSGEAGGTEAFFGQGTRLTVV.

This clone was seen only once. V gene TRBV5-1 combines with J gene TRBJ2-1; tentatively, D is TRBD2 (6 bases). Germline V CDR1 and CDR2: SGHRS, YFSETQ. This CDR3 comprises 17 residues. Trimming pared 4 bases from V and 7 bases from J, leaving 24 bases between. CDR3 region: CASSNWVGGIILNEQFF. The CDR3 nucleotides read TGCGCCAGCAGCAATTGGGTAGGCGGGATTATTCTAAATGAGCAGTTCTTC. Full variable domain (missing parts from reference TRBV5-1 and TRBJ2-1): KAGVTQTPRYLIKTRGQQVTLSCSPISGHRSVSWYQQTPGQGLQFLFEYFSETQRNKGNFPGRFSGRQFSNSRSEMNVSTLELGDSALYLCASSNWVGGIILNEQFFGPGTRLTVL.

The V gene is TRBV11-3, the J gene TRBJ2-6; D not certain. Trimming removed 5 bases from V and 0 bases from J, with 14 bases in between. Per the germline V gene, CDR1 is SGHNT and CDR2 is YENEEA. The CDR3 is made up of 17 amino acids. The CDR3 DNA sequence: TGTGCCAGCAGCCGGAGATTGGACGGCTCTGGGGCCAACGTCCTGACTTTC. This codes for CASSRRLDGSGANVLTF.

The CDR3 bases are TGCGCCAGCAGCCAAGTACAGGGTGCGGATGAGCAGTTCTTC. It translates to CASSQVQGADEQFF. The V and J genes are TRBV4-1 and TRBJ2-1, with D possibly TRBD1 on 6 matching bases. The CDR3 spans 14 residues. Germline V gene lookup returns CDR1 MGHRA and CDR2 YSYEKL. V gave up 1 base and J gave up 8 bases, with 12 bases separating them.

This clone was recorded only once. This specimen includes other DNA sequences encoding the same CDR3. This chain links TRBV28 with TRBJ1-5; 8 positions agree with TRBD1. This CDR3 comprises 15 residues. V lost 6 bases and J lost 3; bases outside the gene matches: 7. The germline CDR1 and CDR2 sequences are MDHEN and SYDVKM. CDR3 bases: TGTGCCAGCAGCCTGGGGACAGGAAACAATCAGCCCCAGCATTTT. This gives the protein CASSLGTGNNQPQHF.

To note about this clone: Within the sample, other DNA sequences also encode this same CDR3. This chain's CDR3 is CASSHPGQEGTQYF. In nucleotides, the CDR3 is TGCGCCAGCAGCCATCCGGGACAGGAAGGGACCCAGTACTTC. The chain carries TRBV4-1 and TRBJ2-5, with TRBD1 identical over 8 bases. J lost 7 bases, V lost 3 bases, and 7 bases had no gene match. The CDR3 is 14 residues long. Germline values: CDR1 MGHRA, CDR2 YSYEKL.

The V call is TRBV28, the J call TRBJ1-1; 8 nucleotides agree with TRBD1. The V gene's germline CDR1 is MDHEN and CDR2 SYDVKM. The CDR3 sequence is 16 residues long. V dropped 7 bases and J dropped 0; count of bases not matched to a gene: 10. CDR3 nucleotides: TGTGCCAGCATCCCGACAGGGGCCGGTTTGAACACTGAAGCTTTCTTT. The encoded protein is CASIPTGAGLNTEAFF. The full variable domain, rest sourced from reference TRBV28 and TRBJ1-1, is DVKVTQSSRYLVKRTGEKVFLECVQDMDHENMFWYRQDPGLGLRLIYFSYDVKMKEKGDIPEGYSVSREKKERFSLILESASTNQTSMYLCASIPTGAGLNTEAFFGQGTRLTVV.

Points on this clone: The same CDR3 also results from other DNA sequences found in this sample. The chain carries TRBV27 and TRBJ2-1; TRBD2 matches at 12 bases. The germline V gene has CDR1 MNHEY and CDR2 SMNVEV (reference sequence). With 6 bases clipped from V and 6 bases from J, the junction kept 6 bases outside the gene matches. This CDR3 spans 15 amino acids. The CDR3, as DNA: TGTGCCAGCAGCCTAGCGGGAGGGCCAGGCAATGAGCAGTTCTTC. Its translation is CASSLAGGPGNEQFF.

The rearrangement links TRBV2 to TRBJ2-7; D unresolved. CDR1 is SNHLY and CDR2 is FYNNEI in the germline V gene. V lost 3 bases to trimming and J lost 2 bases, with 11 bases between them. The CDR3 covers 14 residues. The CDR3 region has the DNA TGTGCCAGCAGTGATGCTTCGGTCGCCTACGAGCAGTACTTC. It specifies CASSDASVAYEQYF.

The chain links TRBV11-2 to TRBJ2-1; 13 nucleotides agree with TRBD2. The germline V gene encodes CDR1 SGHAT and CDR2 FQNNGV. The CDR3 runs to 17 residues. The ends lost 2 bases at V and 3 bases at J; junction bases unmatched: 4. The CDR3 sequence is CASSLTSGRVLYNEQFF. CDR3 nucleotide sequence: TGTGCCAGCAGCTTAACTAGCGGGAGGGTCCTCTACAATGAGCAGTTCTTC.

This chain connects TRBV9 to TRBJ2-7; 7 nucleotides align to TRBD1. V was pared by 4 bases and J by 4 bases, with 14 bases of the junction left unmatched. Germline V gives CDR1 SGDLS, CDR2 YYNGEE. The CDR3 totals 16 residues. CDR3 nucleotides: TGTGCCAGCAGCCCGCGAATGACAGGGAGTACGTACGAGCAGTACTTC. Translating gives CASSPRMTGSTYEQYF.

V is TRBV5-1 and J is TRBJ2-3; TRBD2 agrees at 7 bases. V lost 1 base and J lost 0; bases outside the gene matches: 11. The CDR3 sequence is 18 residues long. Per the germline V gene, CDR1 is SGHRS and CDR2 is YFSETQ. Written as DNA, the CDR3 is TGCGCCAGCAGCTTGTCCGCGGGAGTATGGGCTAGCACAGATACGCAGTATTTT. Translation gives CASSLSAGVWASTDTQYF. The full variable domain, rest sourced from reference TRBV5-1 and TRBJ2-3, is KAGVTQTPRYLIKTRGQQVTLSCSPISGHRSVSWYQQTPGQGLQFLFEYFSETQRNKGNFPGRFSGRQFSNSRSEMNVSTLELGDSALYLCASSLSAGVWASTDTQYFGPGTRLTVL.

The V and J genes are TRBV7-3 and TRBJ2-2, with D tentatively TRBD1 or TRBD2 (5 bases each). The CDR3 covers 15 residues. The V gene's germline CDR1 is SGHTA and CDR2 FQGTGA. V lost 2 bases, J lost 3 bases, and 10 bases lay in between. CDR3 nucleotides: TGTGCCAGCAGCTTATTGGGGGTAGACACCGGGGAGCTGTTTTTT. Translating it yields CASSLLGVDTGELFF.

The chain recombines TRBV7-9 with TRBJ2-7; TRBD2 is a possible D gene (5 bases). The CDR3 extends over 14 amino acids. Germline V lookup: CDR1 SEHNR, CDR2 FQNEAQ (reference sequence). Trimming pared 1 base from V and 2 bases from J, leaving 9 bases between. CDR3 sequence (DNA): TGTGCCAGCAGCTTAGGGAGCGGAACCTACGAGCAGTACTTC. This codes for CASSLGSGTYEQYF.

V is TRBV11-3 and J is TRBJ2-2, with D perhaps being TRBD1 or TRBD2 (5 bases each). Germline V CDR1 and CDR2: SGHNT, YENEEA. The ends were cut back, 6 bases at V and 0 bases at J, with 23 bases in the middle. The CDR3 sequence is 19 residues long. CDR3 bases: TGTGCCAGCAGTCCGGGGCGAAGGGGCGAACAATCGAACACCGGGGAGCTGTTTTTT. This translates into CASSPGRRGEQSNTGELFF. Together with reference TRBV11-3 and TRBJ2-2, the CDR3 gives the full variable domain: EAGVVQSPRYKIIEKKQPVAFWCNPISGHNTLYWYLQNLGQGPELLIRYENEEAVDDSQLPKDRFSAERLKGVDSTLKIQPAELGDSAVYLCASSPGRRGEQSNTGELFFGEGSRLTVL.

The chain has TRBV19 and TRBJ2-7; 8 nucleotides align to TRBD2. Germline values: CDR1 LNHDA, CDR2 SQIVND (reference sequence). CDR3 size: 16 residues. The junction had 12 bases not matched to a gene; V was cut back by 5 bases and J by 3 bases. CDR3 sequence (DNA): TGTGCCAGTAGTCCTCGCACCGGGACTAGTCTCTACGAGCAGTACTTC. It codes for CASSPRTGTSLYEQYF.

DNA of the CDR3: TGTGCCAGTAGTATAGAGGGCCTGCGTCTGGACAGGGCCCCGAACACTGAAGCTTTCTTT. Its translation is CASSIEGLRLDRAPNTEAFF. V is TRBV19 and J is TRBJ1-1; TRBD1 matches at 8 bases. Germline CDR1 LNHDA, CDR2 SQIVND (reference sequence). The V and J ends lost 0 bases and 1 base, in that order; junction bases with no gene match: 16. The CDR3 sequence is 20 residues long.

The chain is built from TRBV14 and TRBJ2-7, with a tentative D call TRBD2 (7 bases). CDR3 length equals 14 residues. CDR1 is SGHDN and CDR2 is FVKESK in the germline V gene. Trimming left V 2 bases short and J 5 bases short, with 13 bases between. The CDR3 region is CASSQWGGRNEQYF. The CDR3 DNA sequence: TGTGCCAGCAGCCAATGGGGGGGCCGGAACGAGCAGTACTTC.

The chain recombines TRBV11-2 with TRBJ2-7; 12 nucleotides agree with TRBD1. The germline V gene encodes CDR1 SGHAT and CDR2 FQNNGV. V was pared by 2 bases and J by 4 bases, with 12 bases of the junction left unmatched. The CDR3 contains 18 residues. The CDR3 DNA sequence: TGTGCCAGCAGCTTAAGTAGGGACAGGGGGCTTAGAGGATACGAGCAGTACTTC. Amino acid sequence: CASSLSRDRGLRGYEQYF.

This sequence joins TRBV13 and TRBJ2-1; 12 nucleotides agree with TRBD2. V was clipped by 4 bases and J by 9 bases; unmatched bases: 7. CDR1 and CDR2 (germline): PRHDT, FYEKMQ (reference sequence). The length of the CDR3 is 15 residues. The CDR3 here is CASSSGLAGTPEQFF. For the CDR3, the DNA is TGTGCCAGCAGCTCCGGACTAGCGGGGACCCCTGAGCAGTTCTTC.

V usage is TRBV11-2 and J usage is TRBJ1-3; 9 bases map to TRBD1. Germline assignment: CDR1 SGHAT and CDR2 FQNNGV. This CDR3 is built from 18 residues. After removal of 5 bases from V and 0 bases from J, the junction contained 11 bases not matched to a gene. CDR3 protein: CASSPYLGQGPSGNTIYF. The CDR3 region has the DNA TGTGCCAGCAGCCCCTATCTCGGACAGGGGCCCTCTGGAAACACCATATATTTT. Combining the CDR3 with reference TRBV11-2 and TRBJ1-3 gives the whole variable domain EAGVAQSPRYKIIEKRQSVAFWCNPISGHATLYWYQQILGQGPKLLIQFQNNGVVDDSQLPKDRFSAERLKGVDSTLKIQPAKLEDSAVYLCASSPYLGQGPSGNTIYFGEGSWLTVV.

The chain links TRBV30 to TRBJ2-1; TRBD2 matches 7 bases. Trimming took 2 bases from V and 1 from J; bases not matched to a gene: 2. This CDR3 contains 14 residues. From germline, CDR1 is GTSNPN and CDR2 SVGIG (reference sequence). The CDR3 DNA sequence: TGTGCCTGGAGTCCACTAGCGTCCTACAATGAGCAGTTCTTC. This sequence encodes CAWSPLASYNEQFF.

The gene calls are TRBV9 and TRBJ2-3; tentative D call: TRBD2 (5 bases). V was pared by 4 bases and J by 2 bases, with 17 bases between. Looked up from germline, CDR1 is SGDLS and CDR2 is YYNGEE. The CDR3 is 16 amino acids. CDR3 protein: CASSPRSGGPTDTQYF. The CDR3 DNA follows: TGTGCCAGCAGCCCCCGGAGCGGCGGGCCCACAGATACGCAGTATTTT.

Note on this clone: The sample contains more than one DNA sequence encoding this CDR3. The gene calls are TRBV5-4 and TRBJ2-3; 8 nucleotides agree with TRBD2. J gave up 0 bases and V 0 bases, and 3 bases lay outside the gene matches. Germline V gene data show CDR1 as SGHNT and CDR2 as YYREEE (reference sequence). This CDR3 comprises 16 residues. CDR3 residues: CASSLGSGGSTDTQYF. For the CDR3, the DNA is TGTGCCAGCAGCTTGGGGAGCGGGGGAAGCACAGATACGCAGTATTTT.

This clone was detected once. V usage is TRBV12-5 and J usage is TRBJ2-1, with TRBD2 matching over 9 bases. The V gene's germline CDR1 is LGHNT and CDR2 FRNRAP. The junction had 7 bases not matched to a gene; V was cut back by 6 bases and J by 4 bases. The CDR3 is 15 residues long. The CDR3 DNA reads TGTGCTAGTGGAGTTAGCGGGAGTCAATACAATGAGCAGTTCTTC. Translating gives CASGVSGSQYNEQFF.

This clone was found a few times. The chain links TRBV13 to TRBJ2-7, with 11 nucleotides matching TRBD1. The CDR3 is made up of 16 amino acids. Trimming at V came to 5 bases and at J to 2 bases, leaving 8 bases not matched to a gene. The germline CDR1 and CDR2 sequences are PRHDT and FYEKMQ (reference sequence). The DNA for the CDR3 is TGTGCCAGCAGCAGCCGAATGGGACAGGGGGCCTACGAGCAGTACTTC. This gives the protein CASSSRMGQGAYEQYF.

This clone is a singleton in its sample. CDR3 bases: TGTGCCAGCAGTTTGGGTCAGCTAGCGGGATGGTCCTACGAGCAGTACTTC. This gives the protein CASSLGQLAGWSYEQYF. The chain combines TRBV28 with TRBJ2-7; TRBD2 matches 9 bases. Germline trimming cut 3 bases from V and 1 base from J; bases unmatched to any gene: 10. Germline V gives CDR1 MDHEN, CDR2 SYDVKM. There are 17 residues in the CDR3.

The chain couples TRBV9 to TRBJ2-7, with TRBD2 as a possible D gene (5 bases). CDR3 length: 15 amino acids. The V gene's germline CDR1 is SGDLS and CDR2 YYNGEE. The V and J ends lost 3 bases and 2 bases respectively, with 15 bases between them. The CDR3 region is CASSGASGDTYEQYF. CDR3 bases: TGTGCCAGCAGCGGGGCGAGCGGAGATACCTACGAGCAGTACTTC.